This T cell receptor beta chain was identified in a study of STAT3 mutations in large granular lymphocyte leukemia. Study conclusions and caveats: At least one immunodominant TCR beta clonotype appeared in every T-cell large granular lymphocyte leukemia patient. No sample exists from the first appearance of each clone.

Each sample's TCRbeta library yielded on average around 41,000 productive templates. Data came from immunoSEQ multiplex PCR; TCRdb stores just in-frame clones and leaves some out. The profile shows some 6,000 clones, approximately 91% of them singletons. To note about this clone: Its specificity is not known.

Per the germline V gene, CDR1 is MNHEY and CDR2 is SMNVEV (reference sequence). With 5 bases removed from V and 5 bases from J, the gap between germline ends came to 6 bases. The CDR3 contains 12 residues. The receptor's source is a human donor with T large granular lymphocyte leukemia. Some clones in this sample may be carry-over from other donors' samples. The V call is TRBV27, the J call TRBJ2-2; no clear D. Sequencing was done on a sample of PBMCs. CDR3 in amino acids: CASSPWTGELFF. CDR3 bases: TGTGCCAGCAGTCCGTGGACCGGGGAGCTGTTTTTT.